This T cell receptor beta chain was captured by sequencing in a study of blood T cell repertoires in COVID-19. At the level of the study: Specimens from acute and convalescent COVID-19 originated in the United States, Italy and Spain. Sample material is recorded as cDNA or gDNA derived from T cells, B-cell-depleted T cells, or PBMCs.

Trimming left V 0 bases short and J 13 bases short, with 15 bases between. CDR1 GTSNPN and CDR2 SVGIG come from the germline V gene (reference sequence). The CDR3 covers 13 residues. As processed by the authors: Quantification of nucleated cells was approximated via reference gene primer amplification. Profiling relied on immunoSEQ multiplex PCR, and the TCRdb table lists in-frame clones only, not all of them. Clone size and V and J calls were adopted from that table, with D and trimming inferred from the DNA. The sample comprises roughly 260,000 clones, more than 60% of which are singletons, and around 3.6% rests with the top ten.

The V gene is TRBV30, the J gene TRBJ2-2; D unclear. The source of this sequence is a woman aged 40 to 50 with active or convalescent COVID-19. The sample consisted of peripheral blood. The CDR3 loop reads CAWSVRGEAGLFF. As DNA, the CDR3 is TGTGCCTGGAGTGTACGAGGAGAAGCCGGGCTGTTTTTT. Full variable domain (rest looked up from reference TRBV30 and TRBJ2-2): SQTIHQWPATLVQPVGSPLSLECTVEGTSNPNLYWYRQAAGRGLQLLFYSVGIGQISSEVPQNLSASRPQDRQFILSSKKLLLSDSGFYLCAWSVRGEAGLFFGEGSRLTVL.